What follows describes a single T cell receptor beta chain. Its antigen is not yet known. No qualities accompany the bases; no much larger clone lies one base away. Enrolling through a virtual design, the prospective study's participants ranged in age from roughly 18 to 95 years and lived across approximately 25 United States geographic areas. To assign participants to cohorts, the prospective study relied on clinical history that participants themselves reported in a screening survey and a study questionnaire. Mobile phlebotomists in the prospective study collected whole blood, serum and a nasopharyngeal or oropharyngeal swab from every participant. Additional blood draws and questionnaires over an approximately two-month period could optionally be provided by prospective study participants. Prospective study blood samples were shipped either frozen or at room temperature before DNA extraction.

The immunoSEQ Assay, a bias-controlled multiplex PCR, was used to amplify TCRbeta CDR3 regions from genomic DNA. As for how the authors treated the data: The number of nucleated cells in each sample was estimated by amplification of reference gene primers within the assay. To quantify the absolute abundance of each unique TCRbeta CDR3 rearrangement, sequence reads were collapsed and filtered. For each sample, productive Simpson clonality was calculated by taking the square root of Simpson's diversity index across productive rearrangements. TCRdb's version of the immuneACCESS table is confined to in-frame rearrangements and falls short of the full clone set. An unresolved V gene accounts for under half of the shortfall where checked; the remainder is of unknown origin. That table supplies the V and J calls and clone size; D and trimming were determined from the DNA. In all, the sample holds hundreds of thousands of clones, and 70% to 90% of those were seen once. Together, the top ten hold approximately 1.9% of the sample.

These data belong to a study of blood T cell repertoires in COVID-19 (dated by TCRdb to 2019 to 2021). In terms of the full investigation: ImmuneRACE Cohort 3 recovered participants were defined by two consecutive negative NP/OP PCR tests, healthcare professional clearance, or symptom resolution. Collaborator samples came from the United States, Italy and Spain and covered acute and convalescent phases of COVID-19. The prospective study material was composed of cDNA or gDNA derived from T cells, B-cell-depleted T cells, or PBMCs. The dataset comprised deeply sampled blood TCRbeta repertoires from subjects exposed to, actively infected with, or recovered from COVID-19. A freely available public database, intended as a resource for researchers studying the immune response to SARS-CoV-2, is where the repertoires were released. The samples were drawn from the first 160 participants of the ongoing ImmuneRACE study and from 1,254 subjects provided by 6 global collaborators. Sample metadata almost always included a de-identified subject ID, COVID-19 status, age in years and sex. Where available, HLA class I and class II types were obtained from metadata supplied by the sample provider rather than from assay-based typing.

The cysteine opens and the phenylalanine closes a CDR3 of 14 amino acids. Only CDR3 DNA remains: 42 bases, in frame from the first base. V is cut by 5 bases and J by 0 bases, and the space between the germline ends is 8 bases. Via the germline V gene, CDR1 is SGHTA and CDR2 FQGNSA. The research as a whole found: Clinical and demographic metadata were provided uncurated, with the amount varying by source and participant.

The sample comprised PBMCs or T cells enriched from blood (not recorded which). This TCR came from a man aged 35-49 years in a cohort exposed to, infected with or recovered from COVID-19 (not recorded which). The V and J segments used are TRBV7-2 and TRBJ1-5; the D gene lacks a confident call. The CDR3 here reads CASSTLGSNQPQHF. The bases read TGTGCCAGCAGCACCCTCGGTAGCAATCAGCCCCAGCATTTT.